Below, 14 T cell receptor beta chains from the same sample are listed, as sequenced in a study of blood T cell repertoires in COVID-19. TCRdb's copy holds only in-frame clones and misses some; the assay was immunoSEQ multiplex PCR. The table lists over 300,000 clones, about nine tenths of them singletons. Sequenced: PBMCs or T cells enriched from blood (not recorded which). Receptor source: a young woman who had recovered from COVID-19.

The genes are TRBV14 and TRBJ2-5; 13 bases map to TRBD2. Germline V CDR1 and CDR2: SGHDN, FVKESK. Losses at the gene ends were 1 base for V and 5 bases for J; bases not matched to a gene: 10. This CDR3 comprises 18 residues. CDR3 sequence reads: CASSQALTSGRPGETQYF. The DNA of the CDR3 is TGTGCCAGCAGCCAAGCTTTGACTAGCGGGAGGCCCGGGGAGACCCAGTACTTC. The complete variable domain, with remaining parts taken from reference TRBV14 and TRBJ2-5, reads EAGVTQFPSHSVIEKGQTVTLRCDPISGHDNLYWYRRVMGKEIKFLLHFVKESKQDESGMPNNRFLAERTGGTYSTLKVQPAELEDSGVYFCASSQALTSGRPGETQYFGPGTRLLVL.

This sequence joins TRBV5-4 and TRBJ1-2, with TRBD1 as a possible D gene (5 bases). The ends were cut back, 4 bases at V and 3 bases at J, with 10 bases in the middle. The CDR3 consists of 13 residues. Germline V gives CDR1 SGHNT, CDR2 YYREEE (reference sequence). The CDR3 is CASSPEGYYGYTF. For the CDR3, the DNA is TGTGCCAGCAGCCCGGAGGGGTACTATGGCTACACCTTC.

The CDR3 DNA reads TGTGCCACCAGCAGAGACCCCCCGGGACAGGGGGATCAGCCCCAGCATTTT. Its translation is CATSRDPPGQGDQPQHF. The chain carries TRBV15 and TRBJ1-5; 11 bases are shared with TRBD1. Looked up from germline, CDR1 is LNHNV and CDR2 is YYDKDF (reference sequence). The V segment lost 0 bases and the J segment 5 bases; nucleotides outside the gene matches: 6. The CDR3 covers 17 residues.

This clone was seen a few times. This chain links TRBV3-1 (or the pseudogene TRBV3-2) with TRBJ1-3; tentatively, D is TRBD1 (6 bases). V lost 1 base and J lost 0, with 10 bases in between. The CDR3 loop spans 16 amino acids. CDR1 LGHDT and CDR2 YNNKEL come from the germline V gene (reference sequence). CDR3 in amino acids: CASSQAPRGSGNTIYF. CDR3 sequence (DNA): TGTGCCAGCAGCCAAGCTCCCAGGGGCTCTGGAAACACCATATATTTT.

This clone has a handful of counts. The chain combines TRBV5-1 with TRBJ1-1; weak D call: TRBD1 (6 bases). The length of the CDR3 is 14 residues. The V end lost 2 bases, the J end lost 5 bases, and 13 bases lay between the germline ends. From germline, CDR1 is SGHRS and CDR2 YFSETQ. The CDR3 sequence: CASSFAGARTEAFF. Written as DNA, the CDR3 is TGCGCCAGCAGCTTCGCGGGGGCGAGGACTGAAGCTTTCTTT.

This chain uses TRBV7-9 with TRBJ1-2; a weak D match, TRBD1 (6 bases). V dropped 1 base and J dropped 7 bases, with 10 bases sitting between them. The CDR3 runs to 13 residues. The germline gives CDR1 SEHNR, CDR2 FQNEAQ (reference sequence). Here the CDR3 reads CASSLDSGAGYTF. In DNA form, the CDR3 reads TGTGCCAGCAGCTTAGATTCAGGGGCTGGCTACACCTTC.

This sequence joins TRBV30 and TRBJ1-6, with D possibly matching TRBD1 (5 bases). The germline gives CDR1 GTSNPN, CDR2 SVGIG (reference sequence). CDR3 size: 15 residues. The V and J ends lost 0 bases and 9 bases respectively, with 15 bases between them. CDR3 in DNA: TGTGCCTGGAGTGTGTGGGGGGGTACGTCTTCACCCCTCCACTTT. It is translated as CAWSVWGGTSSPLHF.

In DNA, the CDR3 is TGTGCCAGCAGCCCCACGGGACAGGGATATGGCTACACCTTC. This sequence encodes CASSPTGQGYGYTF. The V gene is TRBV7-8, the J gene TRBJ1-2, with TRBD1 matching over 9 bases. J gave up 5 bases and V 5 bases, and 6 bases lay outside the gene matches. The germline gives CDR1 SGHVS, CDR2 FQNEAQ. The length of the CDR3 is 14 residues.

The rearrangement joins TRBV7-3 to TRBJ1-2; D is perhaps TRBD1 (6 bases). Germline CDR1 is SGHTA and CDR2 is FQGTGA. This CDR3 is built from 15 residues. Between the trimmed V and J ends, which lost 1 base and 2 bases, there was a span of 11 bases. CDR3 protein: CASSLNGQQNYGYTF. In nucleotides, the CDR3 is TGTGCCAGCAGCTTAAATGGACAGCAAAACTATGGCTACACCTTC.

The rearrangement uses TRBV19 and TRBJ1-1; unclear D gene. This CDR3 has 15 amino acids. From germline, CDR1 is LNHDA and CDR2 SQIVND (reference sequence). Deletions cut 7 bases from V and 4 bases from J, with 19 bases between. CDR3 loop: CASISIGLLGTEAFF. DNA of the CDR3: TGTGCCAGTATATCTATCGGACTATTGGGCACTGAAGCTTTCTTT.

The CDR3 region is CASSPGTGGGETQYF. For the CDR3, the DNA is TGTGCCAGCAGTCCGGGGACAGGGGGTGGGGAGACCCAGTACTTC. The rearrangement links TRBV6-5 to TRBJ2-5; 11 bases match TRBD1. With 5 bases clipped from V and 5 bases from J, the junction kept 7 bases outside the gene matches. In germline, CDR1 is MNHEY, CDR2 SVGAGI. CDR3 length: 15 amino acids.

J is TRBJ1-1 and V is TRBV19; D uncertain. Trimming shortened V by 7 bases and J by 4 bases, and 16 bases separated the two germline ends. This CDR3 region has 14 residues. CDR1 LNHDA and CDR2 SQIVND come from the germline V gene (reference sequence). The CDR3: CASNGKGPGTEAFF. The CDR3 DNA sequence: TGTGCCAGTAACGGGAAAGGGCCGGGCACTGAAGCTTTCTTT.

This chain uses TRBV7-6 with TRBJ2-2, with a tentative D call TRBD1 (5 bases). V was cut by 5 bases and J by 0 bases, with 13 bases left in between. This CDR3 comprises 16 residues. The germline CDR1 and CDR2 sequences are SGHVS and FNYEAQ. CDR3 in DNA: TGTGCCAGCAGCGCGTGGACACCAGCGAACACCGGGGAGCTGTTTTTT. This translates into CASSAWTPANTGELFF. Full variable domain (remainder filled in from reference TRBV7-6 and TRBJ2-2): GAGVSQSPRYKVTKRGQDVALRCDPISGHVSLYWYRQALGQGPEFLTYFNYEAQQDKSGLPNDRFSAERPEGSISTLTIQRTEQRDSAMYRCASSAWTPANTGELFFGEGSRLTVL.

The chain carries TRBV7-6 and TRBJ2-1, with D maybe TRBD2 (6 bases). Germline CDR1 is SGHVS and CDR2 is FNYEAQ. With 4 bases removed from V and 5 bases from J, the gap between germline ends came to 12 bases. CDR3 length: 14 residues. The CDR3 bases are TGTGCCAGCAGCTCTAGCGAGACTAACAATGAGCAGTTCTTC. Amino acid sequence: CASSSSETNNEQFF. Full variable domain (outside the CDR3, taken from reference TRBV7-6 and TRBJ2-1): GAGVSQSPRYKVTKRGQDVALRCDPISGHVSLYWYRQALGQGPEFLTYFNYEAQQDKSGLPNDRFSAERPEGSISTLTIQRTEQRDSAMYRCASSSSETNNEQFFGPGTRLTVL.